This T cell receptor beta chain was documented in a study of blood T cell repertoires in COVID-19 (dated by TCRdb to the early 2020s). Notes on the research overall: Collaborator samples came from the United States, Italy and Spain and covered acute and convalescent phases of COVID-19. The prospective study material was composed of cDNA or gDNA derived from T cells, B-cell-depleted T cells, or PBMCs. Subjects who had been exposed to COVID-19, were actively infected with it, or had recovered from it provided the deeply sampled blood TCRbeta repertoires that made up the dataset. The repertoires were released in a freely available public database meant as a resource for research on the immune response to SARS-CoV-2. The samples were drawn from two sources: the first 160 participants of the ongoing ImmuneRACE study, and 950 to 1,500 subjects contributed by 6 global collaborators. Sample metadata almost always included a de-identified subject ID, COVID-19 status, age in years and sex. HLA class I and class II types, where available, came from metadata supplied by the sample provider rather than from assay-based typing.

General findings and caveats noted by the study authors: Clinical and demographic metadata were provided uncurated, with the amount varying by source and participant.

Participants in the prospective study were aged roughly 18 to 95 years, lived in about two dozen United States geographic areas, and enrolled through a virtual design. To assign participants to cohorts, the prospective study relied on clinical history that participants themselves reported in a screening survey and a study questionnaire. For ImmuneRACE Cohort 3, a participant was defined as recovered based on two consecutive negative NP/OP PCR tests, clearance by a healthcare professional, or resolution of symptoms. In the prospective study, mobile phlebotomists collected whole blood, serum and a nasopharyngeal or oropharyngeal swab from each participant. Over an approximately 2-month period, participants in the prospective study had the option of providing additional blood draws and questionnaires. Before DNA extraction, prospective study blood samples were shipped either frozen or at room temperature.

Remarks on this clone: Which antigen it targets is not known. Per-nucleotide qualities are absent, and no much larger clonotype sits a single base away.

The CDR3 covers 14 residues, taking in both the cysteine and the phenylalanine. Only the CDR3 part of the read is kept: 42 bases, read in frame from the first base. In the germline V gene (reference sequence), CDR1 corresponds to LNHDA and CDR2 to SQIVND. Clipping removes 6 bases from V and 1 base from J, with 3 as the unmatched junction base count. The immunoSEQ Assay, a bias-controlled multiplex PCR, was used to amplify TCRbeta CDR3 regions from genomic DNA. The original methods were these. Nucleated cell counts per sample were estimated from amplification of reference gene primers within the assay. Sequence reads were collapsed and filtered to measure the absolute abundance of every unique TCRbeta CDR3 rearrangement. For each sample, productive Simpson clonality was calculated as the square root of Simpson's diversity index over productive rearrangements. Drawn from immuneACCESS, this table holds only the in-frame rearrangements with V and J called that TCRdb kept. Clones are partly lost; checked studies trace under half to an unresolved V gene and leave the rest unexplained. The V and J calls and clone size are taken from that table; D and trimming were inferred from the DNA. In all, the sample holds 310,000 or so clones, and roughly 87% of those were seen once. The leading ten clones occupy under 6.5% of the sample.

This TCR was sampled from a woman under 40 who had recovered from COVID-19. Recombination connected TRBV19 to TRBJ1-3, with 7 middle bases fitting TRBD1. The specimen was PBMCs or T cells enriched from blood (not recorded which). The DNA sequence is TGTGCCAGTAGCCAGACAGGGTCTGGAAACACCATATATTTT. It translates to CASSQTGSGNTIYF. The full variable domain, with segments outside the CDR3 supplied by the reference TRBV19 and TRBJ1-3 proteins, appears as DGGITQSPKYLFRKEGQNVTLSCEQNLNHDAMYWYRQDPGQGLRLIYYSQIVNDFQKGDIAEGYSVSREKKESFPLTVTSAQKNPTAFYLCASSQTGSGNTIYFGEGSWLTVV.